This T cell receptor (beta chain) was captured by sequencing in a study of metastatic and nonmetastatic thyroid tumors. The wider study: It was across blood and tumor or nodule tissue from malignant and benign thyroid patients that repertoires were compared. Study-level findings and limits: In both blood and tumor samples, TCR beta diversity was reported significantly higher for malignant than benign nodules.

TCRdb recomputed clones from the PCR reads via MiXCR. The top ten clones hold roughly three fifths of a sample with around 13,000 clones, about 22% of them seen once. Thyroid surgery took place with no prior treatment in any patient. This clone is classed as medium-sized (0.01 to 0.1%). Antigen: not known. Germline V gene data show CDR1 as MDHEN and CDR2 as SYDVKM. The V segment lost 9 bases and the J segment 2 bases; nucleotides outside the gene matches: 7. CDR3 length equals 14 residues. The chain employs TRBV28 and TRBJ2-7, with TRBD2 matching over 10 bases. Sample: blood. This clonotype was sampled from a male donor with papillary thyroid cancer or a benign thyroid nodule (not recorded which). Some clones in this sample may be carry-over from other donors' samples. Written as DNA, the CDR3 is TGTGCCAGTAAAGCGGGGGGGCGCCCCTACGAGCAGTACTTC. This translates into CASKAGGRPYEQYF.